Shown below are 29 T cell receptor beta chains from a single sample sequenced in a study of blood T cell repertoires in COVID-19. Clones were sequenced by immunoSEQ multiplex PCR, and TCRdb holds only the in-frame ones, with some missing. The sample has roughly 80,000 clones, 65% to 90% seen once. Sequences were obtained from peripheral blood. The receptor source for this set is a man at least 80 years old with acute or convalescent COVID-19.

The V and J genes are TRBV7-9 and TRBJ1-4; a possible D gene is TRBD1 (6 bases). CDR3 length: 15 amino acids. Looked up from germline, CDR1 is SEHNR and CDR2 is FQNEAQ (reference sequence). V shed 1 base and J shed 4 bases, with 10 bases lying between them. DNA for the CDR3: TGTGCCAGCAGCTTAGGAGGGGGTTATAATGAAAAACTGTTTTTT. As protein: CASSLGGGYNEKLFF.

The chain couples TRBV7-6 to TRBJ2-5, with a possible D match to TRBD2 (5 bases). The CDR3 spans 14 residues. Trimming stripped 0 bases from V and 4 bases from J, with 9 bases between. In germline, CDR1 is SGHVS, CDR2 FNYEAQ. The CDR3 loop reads CASSLARALETQYF. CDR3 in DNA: TGTGCCAGCAGCTTAGCGAGGGCCCTAGAGACCCAGTACTTC.

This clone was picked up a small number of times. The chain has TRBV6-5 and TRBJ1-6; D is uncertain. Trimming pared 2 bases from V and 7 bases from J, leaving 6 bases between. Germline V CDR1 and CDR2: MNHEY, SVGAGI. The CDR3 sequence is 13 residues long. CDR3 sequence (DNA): TGTGCCAGCAGTTACGAACAGAATTCACCCCTCCACTTT. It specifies CASSYEQNSPLHF.

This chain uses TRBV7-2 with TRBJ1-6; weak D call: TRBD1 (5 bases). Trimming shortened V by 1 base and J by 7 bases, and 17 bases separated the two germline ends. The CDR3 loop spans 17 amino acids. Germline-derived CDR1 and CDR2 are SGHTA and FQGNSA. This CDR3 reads CASSLEVRGRRNSPLHF. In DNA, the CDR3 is TGTGCCAGCAGCTTAGAGGTGCGGGGGAGGAGGAATTCACCCCTCCACTTT.

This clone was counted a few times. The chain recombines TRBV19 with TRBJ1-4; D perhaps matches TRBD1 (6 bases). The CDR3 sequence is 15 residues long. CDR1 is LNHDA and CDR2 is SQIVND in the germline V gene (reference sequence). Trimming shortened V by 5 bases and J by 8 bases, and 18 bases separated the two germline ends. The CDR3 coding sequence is TGTGCCAGTAGTGAACAGGGCGCCTCCCGGGAAAAACTGTTTTTT. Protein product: CASSEQGASREKLFF.

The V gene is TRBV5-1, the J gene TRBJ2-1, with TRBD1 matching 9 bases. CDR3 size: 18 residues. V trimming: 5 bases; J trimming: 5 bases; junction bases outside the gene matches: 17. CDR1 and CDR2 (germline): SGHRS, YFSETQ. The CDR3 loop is CASRKGDRDRVTNNEQFF. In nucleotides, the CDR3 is TGCGCCAGCAGGAAGGGAGACCGGGACAGGGTCACGAACAATGAGCAGTTCTTC.

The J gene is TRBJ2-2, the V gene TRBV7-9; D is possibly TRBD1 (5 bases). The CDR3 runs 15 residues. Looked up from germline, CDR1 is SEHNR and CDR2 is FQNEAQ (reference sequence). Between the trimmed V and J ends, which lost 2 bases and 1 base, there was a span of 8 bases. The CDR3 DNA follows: TGTGCCAGCAGCTTAAGCCAGGGGAACACCGGGGAGCTGTTTTTT. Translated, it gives CASSLSQGNTGELFF.

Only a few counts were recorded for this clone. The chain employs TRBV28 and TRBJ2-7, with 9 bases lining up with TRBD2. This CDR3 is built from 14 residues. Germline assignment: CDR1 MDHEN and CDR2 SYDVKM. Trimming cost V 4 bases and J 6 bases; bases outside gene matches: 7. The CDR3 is CASSSSGTSREQYF. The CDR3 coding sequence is TGTGCCAGCAGTTCGTCCGGGACTAGCCGCGAGCAGTACTTC. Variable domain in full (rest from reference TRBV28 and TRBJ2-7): DVKVTQSSRYLVKRTGEKVFLECVQDMDHENMFWYRQDPGLGLRLIYFSYDVKMKEKGDIPEGYSVSREKKERFSLILESASTNQTSMYLCASSSSGTSREQYFGPGTRLTVT.

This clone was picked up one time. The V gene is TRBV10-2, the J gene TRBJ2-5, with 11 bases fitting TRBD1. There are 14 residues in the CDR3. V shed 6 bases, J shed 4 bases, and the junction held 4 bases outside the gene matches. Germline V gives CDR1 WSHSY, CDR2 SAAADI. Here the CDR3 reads CASSGTGGRETQYF. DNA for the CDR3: TGCGCCAGCAGCGGGACAGGGGGTAGAGAGACCCAGTACTTC.

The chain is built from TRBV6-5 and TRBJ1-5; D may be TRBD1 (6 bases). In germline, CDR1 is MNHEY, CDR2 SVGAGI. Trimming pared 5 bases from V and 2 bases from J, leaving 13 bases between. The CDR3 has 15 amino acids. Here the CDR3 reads CASSMTGGGNQPQHF. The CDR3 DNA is TGTGCCAGCAGTATGACAGGTGGCGGCAATCAGCCCCAGCATTTT.

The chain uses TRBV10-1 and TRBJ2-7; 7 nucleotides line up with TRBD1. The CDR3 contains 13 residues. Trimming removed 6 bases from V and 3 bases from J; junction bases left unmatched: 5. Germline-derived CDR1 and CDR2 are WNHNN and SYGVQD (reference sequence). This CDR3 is CASSPGQSYEQYF. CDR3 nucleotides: TGCGCCAGCAGCCCGGGACAGAGCTACGAGCAGTACTTC.

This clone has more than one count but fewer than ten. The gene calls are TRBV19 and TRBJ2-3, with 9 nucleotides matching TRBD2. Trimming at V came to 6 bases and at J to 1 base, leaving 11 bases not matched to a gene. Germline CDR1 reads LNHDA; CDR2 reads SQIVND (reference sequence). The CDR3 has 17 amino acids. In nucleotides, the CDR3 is TGTGCCAGTAGCACCCTATTAGCGGGGGCCCGCACAGATACGCAGTATTTT. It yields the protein CASSTLLAGARTDTQYF.

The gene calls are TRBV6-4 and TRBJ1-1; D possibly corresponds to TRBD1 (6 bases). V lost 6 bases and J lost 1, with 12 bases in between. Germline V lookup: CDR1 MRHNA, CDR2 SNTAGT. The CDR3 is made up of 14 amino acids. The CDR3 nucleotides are TGTGCCAGCAGACAACAGGGCTCGAACACTGAAGCTTTCTTT. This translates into CASRQQGSNTEAFF.

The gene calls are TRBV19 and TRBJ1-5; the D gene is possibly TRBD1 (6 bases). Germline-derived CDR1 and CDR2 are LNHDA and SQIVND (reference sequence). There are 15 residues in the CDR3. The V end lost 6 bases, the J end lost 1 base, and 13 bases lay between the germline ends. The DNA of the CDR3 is TGTGCCAGTAGGAAACAGGGTGGGAGCAATCAGCCCCAGCATTTT. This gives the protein CASRKQGGSNQPQHF.

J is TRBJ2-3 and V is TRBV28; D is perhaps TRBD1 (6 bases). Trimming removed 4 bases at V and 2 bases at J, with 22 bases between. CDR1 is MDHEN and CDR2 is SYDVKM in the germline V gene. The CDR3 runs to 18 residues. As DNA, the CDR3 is TGTGCCAGCAGTTCAACCGGGACACTACTTTTATCCACAGATACGCAGTATTTT. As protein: CASSSTGTLLLSTDTQYF.

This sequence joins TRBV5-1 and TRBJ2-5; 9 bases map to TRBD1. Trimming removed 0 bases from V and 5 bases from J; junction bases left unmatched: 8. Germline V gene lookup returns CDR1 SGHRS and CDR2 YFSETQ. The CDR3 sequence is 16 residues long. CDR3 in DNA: TGCGCCAGCAGCTTGGACCTACTGACAGGGGGGGAGACCCAGTACTTC. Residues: CASSLDLLTGGETQYF.

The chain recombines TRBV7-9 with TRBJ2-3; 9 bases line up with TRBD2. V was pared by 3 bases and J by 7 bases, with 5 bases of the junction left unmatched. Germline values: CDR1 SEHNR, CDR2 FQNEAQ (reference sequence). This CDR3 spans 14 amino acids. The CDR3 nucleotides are TGTGCCAGCAGCTTTAGCGGGAGTGGTAATACGCAGTATTTT. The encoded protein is CASSFSGSGNTQYF.

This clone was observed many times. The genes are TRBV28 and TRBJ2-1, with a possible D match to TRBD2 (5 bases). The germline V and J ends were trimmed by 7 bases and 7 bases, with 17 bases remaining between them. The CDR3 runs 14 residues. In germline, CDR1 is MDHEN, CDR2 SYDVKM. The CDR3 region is CASTPEAGRNEQFF. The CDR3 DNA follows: TGTGCCAGCACACCAGAGGCGGGTAGGAATGAGCAGTTCTTC.

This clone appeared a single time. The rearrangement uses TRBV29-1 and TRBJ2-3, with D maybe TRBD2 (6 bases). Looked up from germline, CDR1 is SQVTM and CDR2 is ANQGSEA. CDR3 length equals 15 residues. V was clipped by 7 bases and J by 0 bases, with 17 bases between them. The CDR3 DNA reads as TGCAGCGCTTGGGGTACCAGCGGGAGCACAGATACGCAGTATTTT. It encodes CSAWGTSGSTDTQYF.

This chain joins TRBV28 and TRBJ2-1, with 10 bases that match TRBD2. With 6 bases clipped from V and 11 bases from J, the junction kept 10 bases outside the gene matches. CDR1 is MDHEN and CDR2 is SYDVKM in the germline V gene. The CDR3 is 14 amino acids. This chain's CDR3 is CASSLLAGAPKQFF. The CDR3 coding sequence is TGTGCCAGCAGCCTCCTAGCGGGAGCCCCTAAGCAGTTCTTC.

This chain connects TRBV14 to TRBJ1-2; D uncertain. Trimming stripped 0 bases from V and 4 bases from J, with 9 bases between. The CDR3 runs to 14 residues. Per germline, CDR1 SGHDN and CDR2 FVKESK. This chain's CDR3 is CASSQDLGGYGYTF. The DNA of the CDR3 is TGTGCCAGCAGCCAAGACTTGGGAGGCTATGGCTACACCTTC.

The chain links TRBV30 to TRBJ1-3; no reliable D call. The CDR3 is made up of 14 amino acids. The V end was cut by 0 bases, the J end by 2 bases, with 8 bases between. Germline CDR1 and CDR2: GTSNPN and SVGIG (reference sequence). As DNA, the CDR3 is TGTGCCTGGAGTGTATTGGCAGCTGGAAACACCATATATTTT. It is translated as CAWSVLAAGNTIYF.

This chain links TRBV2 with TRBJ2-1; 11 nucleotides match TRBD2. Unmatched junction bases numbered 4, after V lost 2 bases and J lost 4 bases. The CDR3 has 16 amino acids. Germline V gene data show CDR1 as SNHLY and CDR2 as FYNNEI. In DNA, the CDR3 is TGTGCCAGCAGTGAATGGGGGACTAGCGGATACAATGAGCAGTTCTTC. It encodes CASSEWGTSGYNEQFF.

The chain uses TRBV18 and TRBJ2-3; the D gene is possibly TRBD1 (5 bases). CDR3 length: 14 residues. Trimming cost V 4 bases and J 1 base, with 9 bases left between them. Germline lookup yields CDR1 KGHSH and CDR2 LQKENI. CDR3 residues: CASSRTRGTDTQYF. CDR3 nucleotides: TGTGCCAGCTCACGGACACGTGGCACAGATACGCAGTATTTT.

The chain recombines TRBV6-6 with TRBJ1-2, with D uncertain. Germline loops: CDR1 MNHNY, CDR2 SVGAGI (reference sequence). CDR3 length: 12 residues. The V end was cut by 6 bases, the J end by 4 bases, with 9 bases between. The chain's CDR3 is CASSTPSYGYTF. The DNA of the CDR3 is TGTGCCAGCAGCACTCCCTCCTATGGCTACACCTTC.

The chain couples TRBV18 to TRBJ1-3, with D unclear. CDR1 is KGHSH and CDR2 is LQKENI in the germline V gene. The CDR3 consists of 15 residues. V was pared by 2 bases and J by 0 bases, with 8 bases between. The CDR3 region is CASSPSLSSGNTIYF. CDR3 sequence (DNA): TGTGCCAGCTCACCATCTCTATCCTCTGGAAACACCATATATTTT. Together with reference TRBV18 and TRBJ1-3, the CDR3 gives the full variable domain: NAGVMQNPRHLVRRRGQEARLRCSPMKGHSHVYWYRQLPEEGLKFMVYLQKENIIDESGMPKERFSAEFPKEGPSILRIQQVVRGDSAAYFCASSPSLSSGNTIYFGEGSWLTVV.

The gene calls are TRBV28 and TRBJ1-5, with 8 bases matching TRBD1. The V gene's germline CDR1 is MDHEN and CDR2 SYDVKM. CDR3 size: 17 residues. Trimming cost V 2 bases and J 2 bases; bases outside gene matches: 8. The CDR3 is CASSLRDRPGGNQPQHF. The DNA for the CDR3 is TGTGCCAGCAGTTTAAGGGACAGGCCCGGTGGCAATCAGCCCCAGCATTTT.

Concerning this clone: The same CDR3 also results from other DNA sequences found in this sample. The CDR3 spells CASSYRDTNYGYTF. CDR3 DNA: TGTGCCAGCAGCTACAGGGACACCAACTATGGCTACACCTTC. The V gene is TRBV6-5, the J gene TRBJ1-2, with D possibly TRBD1 on 6 matching bases. V lost 6 bases and J 2 bases, leaving 13 bases between the germline ends. This CDR3 comprises 14 residues. Germline V gene sequence: CDR1 MNHEY, CDR2 SVGAGI.

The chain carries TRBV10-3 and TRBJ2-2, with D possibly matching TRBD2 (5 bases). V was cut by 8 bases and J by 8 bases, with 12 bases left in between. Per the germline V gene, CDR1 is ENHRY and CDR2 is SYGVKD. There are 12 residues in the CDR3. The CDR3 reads CAIGLGEGELFF. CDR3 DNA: TGTGCCATCGGACTGGGAGAAGGGGAGCTGTTTTTT.